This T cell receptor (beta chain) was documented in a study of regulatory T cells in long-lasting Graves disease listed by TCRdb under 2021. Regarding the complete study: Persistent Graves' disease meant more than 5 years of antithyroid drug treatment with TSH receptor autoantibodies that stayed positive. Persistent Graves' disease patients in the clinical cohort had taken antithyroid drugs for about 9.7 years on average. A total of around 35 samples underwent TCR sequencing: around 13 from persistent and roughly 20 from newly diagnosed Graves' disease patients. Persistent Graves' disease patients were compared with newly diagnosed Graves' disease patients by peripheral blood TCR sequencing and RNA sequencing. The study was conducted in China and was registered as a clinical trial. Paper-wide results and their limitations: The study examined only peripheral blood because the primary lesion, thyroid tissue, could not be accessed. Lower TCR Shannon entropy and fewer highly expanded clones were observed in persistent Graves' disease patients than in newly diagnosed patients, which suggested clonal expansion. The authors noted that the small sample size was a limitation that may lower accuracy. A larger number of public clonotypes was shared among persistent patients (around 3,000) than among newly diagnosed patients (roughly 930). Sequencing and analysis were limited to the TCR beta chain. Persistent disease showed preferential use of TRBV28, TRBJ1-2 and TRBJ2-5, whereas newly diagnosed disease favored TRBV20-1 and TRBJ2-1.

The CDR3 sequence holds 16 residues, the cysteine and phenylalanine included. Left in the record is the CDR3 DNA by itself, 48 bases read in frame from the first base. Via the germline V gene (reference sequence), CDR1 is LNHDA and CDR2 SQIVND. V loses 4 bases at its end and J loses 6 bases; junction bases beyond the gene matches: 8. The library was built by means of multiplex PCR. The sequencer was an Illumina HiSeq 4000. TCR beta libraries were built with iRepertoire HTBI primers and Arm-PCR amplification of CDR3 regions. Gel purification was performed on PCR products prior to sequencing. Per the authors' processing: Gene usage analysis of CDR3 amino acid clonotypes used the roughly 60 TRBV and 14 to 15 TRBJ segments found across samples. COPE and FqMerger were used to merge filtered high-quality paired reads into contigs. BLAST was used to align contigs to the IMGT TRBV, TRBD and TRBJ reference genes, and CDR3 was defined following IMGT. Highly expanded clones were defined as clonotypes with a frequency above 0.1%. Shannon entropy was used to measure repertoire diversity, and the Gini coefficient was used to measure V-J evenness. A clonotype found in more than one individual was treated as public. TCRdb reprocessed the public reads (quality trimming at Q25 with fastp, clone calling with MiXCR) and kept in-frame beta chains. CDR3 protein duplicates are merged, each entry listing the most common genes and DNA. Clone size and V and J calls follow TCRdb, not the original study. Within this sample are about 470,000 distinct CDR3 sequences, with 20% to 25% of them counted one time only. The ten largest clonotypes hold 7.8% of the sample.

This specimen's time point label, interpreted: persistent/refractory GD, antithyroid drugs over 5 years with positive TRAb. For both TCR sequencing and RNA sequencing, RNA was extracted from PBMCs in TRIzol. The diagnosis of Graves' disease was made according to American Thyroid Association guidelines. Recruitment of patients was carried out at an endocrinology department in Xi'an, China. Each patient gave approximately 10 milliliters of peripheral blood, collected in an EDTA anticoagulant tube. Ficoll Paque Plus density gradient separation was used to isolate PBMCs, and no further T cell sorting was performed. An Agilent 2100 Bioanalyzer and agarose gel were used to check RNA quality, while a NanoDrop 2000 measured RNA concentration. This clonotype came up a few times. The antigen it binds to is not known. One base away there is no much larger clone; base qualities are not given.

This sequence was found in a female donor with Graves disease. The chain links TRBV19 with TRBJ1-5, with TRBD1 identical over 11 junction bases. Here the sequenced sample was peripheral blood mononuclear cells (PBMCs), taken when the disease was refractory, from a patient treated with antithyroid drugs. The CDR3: CASSTGWTGGVQPQHF. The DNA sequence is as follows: TGTGCCAGTAGTACGGGCTGGACAGGGGGCGTTCAGCCCCAGCATTTT.